These T cell receptor beta chains were read from a single sample in a study of T cell responses to AZD1222 COVID-19 vaccine. The method was immunoSEQ multiplex PCR; TCRdb's version includes in-frame clones alone and lacks a portion of them. The sample consists of some 140,000 clones, more than 75% of them appearing once. The starting material was peripheral blood, obtained on day 0 of AZD1222 vaccination. The receptors originated from an adult in good health. Each CDR3 is given with its conserved first and last residue. Fields, in order: J gene, D gene, V gene, clone size, CDR3 protein, CDR3 DNA. A D gene is named only where the DNA matches it firmly. Size values are once, few and many counts, or a class for expanded clones, and some rows have none.

TRBJ1-1	TRBD1	TRBV5-6	-	CASSFRQGMGTEAFF	TGTGCCAGCAGCTTCAGACAGGGGATGGGCACTGAAGCTTTCTTT
TRBJ1-6	-	TRBV28	-	CASSLSTGVLNSPLHF	TGTGCCAGCAGTTTATCGACAGGCGTGCTGAATTCACCCCTCCACTTT
TRBJ2-5	-	TRBV5-6	-	CASSRDPVGETQYF	TGTGCCAGCAGCAGGGATCCGGTGGGGGAGACCCAGTACTTC
TRBJ2-7	-	TRBV18	-	CASSPAAARAHEQYF	TGTGCCAGCTCACCAGCTGCGGCCAGGGCCCACGAGCAGTACTTC
TRBJ2-3	-	TRBV28	once	CASSTTGLGTQYF	TGTGCCAGCAGTACCACTGGTTTGGGTACGCAGTATTTT
TRBJ2-2	TRBD2	TRBV29-1	-	CSAKTSGYNTGELFF	TGCAGCGCCAAGACTAGCGGGTACAACACCGGGGAGCTGTTTTTT
TRBJ2-1	-	TRBV7-8	-	CASSLGPAAYNEQFF	TGTGCCAGCAGCTTGGGGCCAGCTGCCTACAATGAGCAGTTCTTC
TRBJ1-2	TRBD1	TRBV6-6	-	CASSQDRATSGGYTF	TGTGCCAGCAGTCAGGACAGGGCCACGTCGGGGGGCTACACCTTC
TRBJ2-1	-	TRBV5-1	once	CASSSGTVEYNEQFF	TGCGCCAGCAGCAGCGGGACAGTGGAATACAATGAGCAGTTCTTC
TRBJ1-3	-	TRBV5-1	few	CASSPIGSGNTIYF	TGCGCCAGCAGCCCTATAGGGTCTGGAAACACCATATATTTT
TRBJ1-1	TRBD1	TRBV29-1	-	CSVERQGGRRVNTEAFF	TGCAGCGTTGAACGGCAGGGGGGCCGTAGGGTGAACACTGAAGCTTTCTTT
TRBJ2-3	-	TRBV29-1	-	CSPLRDGGIIDTQYF	TGCAGCCCACTCCGGGACGGCGGAATCATAGATACGCAGTATTTT
TRBJ1-2	-	TRBV12-3/TRBV12-4	-	CASSIQGHYGYTF	TGTGCCAGCAGCATACAGGGCCACTATGGCTACACCTTC
TRBJ2-7	TRBD1	TRBV7-3	few	CASSLTGQGGSYEQYF	TGTGCCAGCAGCTTAACGGGACAGGGTGGATCCTACGAGCAGTACTTC
TRBJ1-1	-	TRBV5-6	-	CASSLSGTLNTEAFF	TGTGCCAGCAGCTTGTCGGGAACCCTTAACACTGAAGCTTTCTTT
TRBJ2-7	-	TRBV7-9	-	CASSVDRGNAYEQYF	TGTGCCAGCAGCGTAGATAGGGGCAACGCGTACGAGCAGTACTTC
TRBJ2-3	TRBD1	TRBV5-4	-	CASSWTGSTDTQYF	TGTGCCAGCAGCTGGACAGGGAGCACAGATACGCAGTATTTT
TRBJ2-7	TRBD2	TRBV4-1	-	CASSQAEWGGEQYF	TGCGCCAGCAGCCAAGCGGAATGGGGGGGCGAGCAGTACTTC
TRBJ1-5	-	TRBV7-9	medium-sized	CASSLDGAANQPQHF	TGTGCCAGCAGCTTAGATGGTGCAGCGAATCAGCCCCAGCATTTT
TRBJ1-5	TRBD1	TRBV6-5	-	CASTLGQENQPQHF	TGTGCCAGCACACTGGGACAGGAGAATCAGCCCCAGCATTTT
TRBJ1-2	-	TRBV5-6	-	CASSLWTAQNTF	TGTGCCAGCAGCTTGTGGACGGCCCAAAACACCTTC
TRBJ2-6	-	TRBV24-1	-	CATSDFTSSGANVLTF	TGTGCCACCAGTGATTTCACTAGCTCTGGGGCCAACGTCCTGACTTTC
TRBJ2-2	-	TRBV10-3	-	CAISRGENTGELFF	TGTGCCATCAGTAGAGGAGAGAACACCGGGGAGCTGTTTTTT
TRBJ2-5	TRBD2	TRBV28	-	CASSPLAGGPGTQYF	TGTGCCAGCAGTCCTCTAGCGGGGGGCCCGGGGACCCAGTACTTC
TRBJ1-5	-	TRBV3-1/TRBV3-2	-	CASSQNPGQNNQPQHF	TGTGCCAGCAGCCAAAACCCGGGACAAAACAATCAGCCCCAGCATTTT
TRBJ1-6	-	TRBV19	-	CASSIRRTNNSPLHF	TGTGCCAGTAGTATACGGCGGACGAATAATTCACCCCTCCACTTT
TRBJ2-7	-	TRBV5-1	-	CASSLPTGQGSYEQYF	TGCGCCAGCAGCTTACCCACAGGGCAGGGCTCCTACGAGCAGTACTTC
TRBJ1-4	-	TRBV19	-	CASSKYRTTNEKLFF	TGTGCCAGTAGTAAATACAGAACAACTAATGAAAAACTGTTTTTT
TRBJ1-1	-	TRBV12-3/TRBV12-4	-	CASILGFTEAFF	TGTGCCAGCATCCTAGGGTTCACTGAAGCTTTCTTT